Each of the 6 T cell receptor beta chains below was sequenced from the same sample in a study of blood T cell repertoires in COVID-19 (dated by TCRdb to 2018 to 2020). Library creation used the immunoSEQ multiplex PCR assay. TCRdb carries this immuneACCESS record with in-frame sequences only. Its versions omit some clonotypes, under half of them owing to an unresolved V gene in the studies checked, with the rest unexplained. Recorded for this sample are about 170,000 clones; around 91% of them occurred a single time. The ten largest account for under 0.85% of the sample. Sequencing was done on a sample of PBMCs or T cells enriched from blood (not recorded which). These receptors were collected from a woman between 18 and 29 years old who had recovered from COVID-19.

This clone has a single count. The rearrangement joins TRBV30 to TRBJ1-2, with D possibly matching TRBD1 (5 bases). The length of the CDR3 is 11 residues. Germline V gene data show CDR1 as GTSNPN and CDR2 as SVGIG (reference sequence). V lost 4 bases to trimming and J lost 7 bases, with 10 bases between them. The CDR3 bases are TGTGCCTGGACTTCGGGGGTTGGCTACACCTTC. This encodes CAWTSGVGYTF.

The chain employs TRBV6-2 or TRBV6-3 and TRBJ1-2; D remains unclear. The length of the CDR3 is 13 residues. Germline V lookup: CDR1 MNHEY, CDR2 SVGEGT. Trimming shortened V by 2 bases and J by 8 bases, and 12 bases separated the two germline ends. As DNA, the CDR3 is TGTGCCAGCAGTTACGAAGGCGGTAAAGGCTACACCTTC. It translates to CASSYEGGKGYTF.

This clone was counted between two and nine times. The CDR3 sequence is CASSENRGGDTQYF. The CDR3 nucleotides read TGTGCCAGCAGTGAAAACAGGGGGGGAGATACGCAGTATTTT. The V call is TRBV6-4, the J call TRBJ2-3; weak D call: TRBD1 (8 bases). The CDR3 totals 14 residues. Germline V gives CDR1 MRHNA, CDR2 SNTAGT. V was shortened by 3 bases and J by 5 bases, with 12 bases between the two germline ends.

This clone was recorded only once. The CDR3 DNA follows: TGTGCCAGCAGTGAACCAGCGGGAGGGTACAATGAGCAGTTCTTC. Translating it yields CASSEPAGGYNEQFF. This chain joins TRBV2 and TRBJ2-1, with 10 bases lining up with TRBD2. J was trimmed by 4 bases and V by 2 bases; bases with no gene match: 2. The CDR3 sequence is 15 residues long. Germline values: CDR1 SNHLY, CDR2 FYNNEI.

This rearrangement joins TRBV11-3 to TRBJ2-1; 14 bases line up with TRBD2. The germline V gene has CDR1 SGHNT and CDR2 YENEEA. The CDR3 runs 15 residues. V gave up 5 bases and J gave up 6 bases; unmatched junction bases: 3. The CDR3 DNA reads as TGTGCCAGCAGCCAGGGACTAGCGGGAGTCAATGAGCAGTTCTTC. Translated, it gives CASSQGLAGVNEQFF.

The rearrangement uses TRBV30 and TRBJ2-3; TRBD2 matches at 11 bases. Per germline, CDR1 GTSNPN and CDR2 SVGIG (reference sequence). The CDR3 totals 17 residues. The J segment lost 2 bases and the V segment lost 3 bases, leaving 10 bases of the junction unmatched. The DNA of the CDR3 is TGTGCCTGGAGCCCCACCATACTAGCGGGAGACACAGATACGCAGTATTTT. Translation gives CAWSPTILAGDTDTQYF.